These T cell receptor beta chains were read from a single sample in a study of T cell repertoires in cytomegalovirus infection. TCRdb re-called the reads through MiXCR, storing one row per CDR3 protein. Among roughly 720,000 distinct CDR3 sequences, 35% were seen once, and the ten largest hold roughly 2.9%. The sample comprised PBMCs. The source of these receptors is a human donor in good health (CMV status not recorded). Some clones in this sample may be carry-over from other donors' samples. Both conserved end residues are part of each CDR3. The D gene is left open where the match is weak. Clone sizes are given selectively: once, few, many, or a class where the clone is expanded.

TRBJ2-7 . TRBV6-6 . CASSYSELAVYEQYF TGTGCCAGCAGTTACTCGGAGCTAGCCGTTTACGAGCAGTACTTC
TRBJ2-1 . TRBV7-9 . CASSLANVDNEQFF TGTGCCAGCAGCTTAGCGAACGTCGACAATGAGCAGTTCTTC
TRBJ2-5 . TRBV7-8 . CASSLYRRMVETQSF TGTGCCAGCAGCTTATATCGTCGGATGGTGGAGACCCAGTCCTTC
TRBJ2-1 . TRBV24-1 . CANSDFWGEHFF TGTGCCAACAGTGATTTCTGGGGTGAGCATTTCTTC
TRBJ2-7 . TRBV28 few CATTGLPFSQQYF TGTGCCACCACGGGGCTGCCGTTTTCACAGCAGTACTTC
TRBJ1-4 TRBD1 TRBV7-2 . CASSARTGNEKLFF TGTGCCAGCAGCGCTCGGACAGGGAATGAAAAACTGTTTTTT
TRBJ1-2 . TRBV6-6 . CARSYEGYDGYTF TGTGCCAGAAGTTACGAGGGGTATGATGGCTACACCTTC
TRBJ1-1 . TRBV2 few CASKAWGEAFF TGTGCCAGTAAAGCGTGGGGTGAAGCTTTCTTT
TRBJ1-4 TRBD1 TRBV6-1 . CASSSEQGRTNEKLFF TGTGCCAGCAGCTCAGAACAGGGGCGGACTAATGAAAAACTGTTTTTT
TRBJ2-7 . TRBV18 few CASSPWVGYEQYF TGTGCCAGCTCACCATGGGTAGGCTACGAGCAGTACTTC
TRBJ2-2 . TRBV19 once CASSISSGPVGELFF TGTGCCAGTAGTATTTCTTCGGGGCCAGTCGGGGAGCTGTTTTTT
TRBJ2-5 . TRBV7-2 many CASSPKGGETQYF TGTGCCAGCAGCCCTAAGGGGGGAGAGACCCAGTACTTC
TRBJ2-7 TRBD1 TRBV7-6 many CASSGEDRGRPYEQYF TGTGCCAGCAGCGGAGAAGACAGGGGGCGACCCTACGAGCAGTACTTC